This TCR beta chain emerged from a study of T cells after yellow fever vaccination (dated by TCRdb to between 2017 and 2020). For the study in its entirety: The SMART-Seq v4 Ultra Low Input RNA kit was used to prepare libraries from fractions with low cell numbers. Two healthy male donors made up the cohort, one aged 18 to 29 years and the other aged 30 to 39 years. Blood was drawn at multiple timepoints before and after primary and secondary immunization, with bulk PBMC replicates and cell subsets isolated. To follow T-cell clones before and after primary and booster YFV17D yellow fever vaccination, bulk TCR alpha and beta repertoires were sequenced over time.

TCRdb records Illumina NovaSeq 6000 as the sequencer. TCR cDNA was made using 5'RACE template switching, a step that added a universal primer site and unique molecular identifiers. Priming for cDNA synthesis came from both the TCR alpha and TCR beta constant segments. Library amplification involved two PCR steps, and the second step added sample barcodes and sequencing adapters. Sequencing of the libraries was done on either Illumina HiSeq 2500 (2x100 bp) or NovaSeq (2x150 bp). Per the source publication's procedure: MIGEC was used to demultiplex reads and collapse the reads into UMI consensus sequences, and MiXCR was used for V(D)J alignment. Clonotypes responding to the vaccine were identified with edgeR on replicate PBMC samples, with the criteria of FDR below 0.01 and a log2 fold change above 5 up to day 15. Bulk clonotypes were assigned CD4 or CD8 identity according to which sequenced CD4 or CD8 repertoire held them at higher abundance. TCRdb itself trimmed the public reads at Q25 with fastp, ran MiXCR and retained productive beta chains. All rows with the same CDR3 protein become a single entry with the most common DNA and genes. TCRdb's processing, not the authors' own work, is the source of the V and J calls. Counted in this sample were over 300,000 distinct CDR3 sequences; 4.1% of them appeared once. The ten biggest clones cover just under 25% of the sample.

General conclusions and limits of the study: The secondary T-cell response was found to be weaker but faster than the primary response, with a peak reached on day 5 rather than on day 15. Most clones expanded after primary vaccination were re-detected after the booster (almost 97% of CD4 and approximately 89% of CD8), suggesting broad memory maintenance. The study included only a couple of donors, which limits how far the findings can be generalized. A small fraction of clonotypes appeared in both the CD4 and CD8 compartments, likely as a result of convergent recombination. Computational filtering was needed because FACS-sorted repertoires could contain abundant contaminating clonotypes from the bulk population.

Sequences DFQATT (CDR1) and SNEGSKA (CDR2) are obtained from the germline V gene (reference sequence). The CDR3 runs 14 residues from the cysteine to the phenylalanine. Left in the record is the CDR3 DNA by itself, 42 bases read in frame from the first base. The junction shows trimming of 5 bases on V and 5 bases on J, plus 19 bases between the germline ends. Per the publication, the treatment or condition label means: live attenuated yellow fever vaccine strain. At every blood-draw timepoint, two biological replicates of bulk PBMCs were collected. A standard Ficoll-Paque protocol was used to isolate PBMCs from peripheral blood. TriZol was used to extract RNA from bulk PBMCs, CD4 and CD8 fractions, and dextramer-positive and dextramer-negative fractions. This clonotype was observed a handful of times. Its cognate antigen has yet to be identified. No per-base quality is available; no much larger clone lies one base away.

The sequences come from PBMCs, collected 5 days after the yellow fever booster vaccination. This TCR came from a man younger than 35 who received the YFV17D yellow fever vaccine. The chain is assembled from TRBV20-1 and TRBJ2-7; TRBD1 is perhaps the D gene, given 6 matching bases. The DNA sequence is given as TGCAGTGCTTTGCCGGGACATGGCCCAAACGAGCAGTACTTC. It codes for CSALPGHGPNEQYF.